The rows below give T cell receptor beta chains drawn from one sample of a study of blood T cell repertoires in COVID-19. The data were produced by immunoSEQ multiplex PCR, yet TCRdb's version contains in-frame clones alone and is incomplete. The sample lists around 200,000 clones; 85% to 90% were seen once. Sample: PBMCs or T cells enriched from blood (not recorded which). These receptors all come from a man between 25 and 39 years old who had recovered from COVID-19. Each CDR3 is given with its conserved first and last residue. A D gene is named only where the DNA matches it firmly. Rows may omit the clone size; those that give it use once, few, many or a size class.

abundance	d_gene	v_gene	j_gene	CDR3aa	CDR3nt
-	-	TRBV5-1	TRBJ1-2	CASSRDFQGYGYTF	TGCGCCAGCTCCCGGGACTTCCAGGGTTATGGCTACACCTTC
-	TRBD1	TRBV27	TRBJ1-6	CASTWVGRGITSSYNSPLHF	TGTGCCAGCACCTGGGTCGGCAGGGGGATTACGAGCTCCTATAATTCACCCCTCCACTTT
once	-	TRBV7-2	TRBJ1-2	CASSLVGGGGYTF	TGTGCCAGCAGCTTAGTAGGGGGGGGTGGCTACACCTTC
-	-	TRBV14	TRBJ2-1	CASSQGGLPYNEQFF	TGTGCCAGCAGCCAAGGCGGGCTACCCTACAATGAGCAGTTCTTC
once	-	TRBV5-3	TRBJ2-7	CARSERHGTTTYEQYF	TGTGCCAGAAGCGAGCGGCACGGGACAACTACCTACGAGCAGTACTTC
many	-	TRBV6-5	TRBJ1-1	CASSSTENTEAFF	TGTGCCAGCAGTAGCACAGAGAACACTGAAGCTTTCTTT
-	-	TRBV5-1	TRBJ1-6	CASSSDTADNSPLHF	TGCGCCAGCAGCTCGGACACGGCCGATAATTCACCCCTCCACTTT
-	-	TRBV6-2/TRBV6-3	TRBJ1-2	CASSYVTQDGYTF	TGTGCCAGCAGTTACGTTACCCAGGATGGCTACACCTTC
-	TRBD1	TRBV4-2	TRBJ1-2	CASSQPGQGIVGYTF	TGTGCCAGCAGCCAACCAGGACAGGGAATCGTGGGCTACACCTTC
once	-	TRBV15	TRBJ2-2	CATSRDRDLATGELFF	TGTGCCACCAGCAGAGATCGGGATTTGGCCACCGGGGAGCTGTTTTTT
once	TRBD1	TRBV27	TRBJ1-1	CASSRELSRGGQWVNTEAFF	TGTGCCAGCAGTAGAGAACTCTCGAGAGGGGGCCAGTGGGTGAACACTGAAGCTTTCTTT
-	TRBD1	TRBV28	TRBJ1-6	CASSAATGQNSPLHF	TGTGCCAGCAGTGCAGCGACAGGGCAGAATTCACCCCTCCACTTT
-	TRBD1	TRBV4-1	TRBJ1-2	CASSPSPQGNMDGYTF	TGCGCCAGCAGCCCTAGCCCACAGGGGAATATGGATGGCTACACCTTC
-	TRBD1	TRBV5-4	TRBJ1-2	CASSLKGQGYGYTF	TGTGCCAGCAGCTTGAAGGGACAGGGCTATGGCTACACCTTC